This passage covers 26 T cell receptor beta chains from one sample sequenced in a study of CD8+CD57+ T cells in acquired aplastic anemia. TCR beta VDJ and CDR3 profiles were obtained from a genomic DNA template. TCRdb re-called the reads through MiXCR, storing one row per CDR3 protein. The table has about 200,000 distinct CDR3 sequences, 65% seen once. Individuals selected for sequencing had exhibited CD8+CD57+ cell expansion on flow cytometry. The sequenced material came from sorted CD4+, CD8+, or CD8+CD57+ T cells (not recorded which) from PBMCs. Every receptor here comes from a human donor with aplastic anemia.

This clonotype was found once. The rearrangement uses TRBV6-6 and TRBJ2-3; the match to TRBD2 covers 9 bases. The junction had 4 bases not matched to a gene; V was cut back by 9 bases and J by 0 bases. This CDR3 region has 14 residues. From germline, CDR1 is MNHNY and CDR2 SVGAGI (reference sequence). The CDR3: CASLTSGSTDTQYF. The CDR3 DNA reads TGTGCCAGTCTGACTAGCGGTAGCACAGATACGCAGTATTTT.

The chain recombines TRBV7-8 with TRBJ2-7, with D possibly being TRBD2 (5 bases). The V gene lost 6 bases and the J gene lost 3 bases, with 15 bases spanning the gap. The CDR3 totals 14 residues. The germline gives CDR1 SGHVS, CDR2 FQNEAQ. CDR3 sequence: CASSLSGRYYEQYF. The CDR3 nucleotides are TGTGCCAGCAGTCTGTCGGGAAGATACTACGAGCAGTACTTC.

The CDR3 reads CASSSTGTGRSEGYTF. The CDR3 DNA follows: TGTGCCAGCAGCTCCACCGGGACAGGGAGGTCTGAGGGCTACACCTTC. The V call is TRBV7-9, the J call TRBJ1-2, with 9 nucleotides matching TRBD1. Germline V gene lookup returns CDR1 SEHNR and CDR2 FQNEAQ (reference sequence). This CDR3 has 16 residues. The V gene end was trimmed by 4 bases and the J gene end by 8 bases; junction bases not matched to a gene: 14.

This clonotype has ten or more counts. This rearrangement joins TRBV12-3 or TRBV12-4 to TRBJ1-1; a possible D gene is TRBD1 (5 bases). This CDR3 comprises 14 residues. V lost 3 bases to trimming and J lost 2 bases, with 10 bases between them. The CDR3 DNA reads TGTGCCAGCAGTTTTGCAGGGACCAACACTGAAGCTTTCTTT. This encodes CASSFAGTNTEAFF.

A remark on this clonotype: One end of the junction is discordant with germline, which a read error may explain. In DNA, the CDR3 is TGCGCCAGCAGCCAAGATCCGGGTGATGAGCAGTACTTC. Translated: CASSQDPGDEQYF. This rearrangement joins TRBV7-9 to TRBJ2-7; D call uncertain. CDR1 is SEHNR, CDR2 FQNEAQ, per germline (reference sequence). The CDR3 covers 13 residues. Using reference TRBV7-9 and TRBJ2-7 for the parts outside the CDR3, the full variable domain is DTGVSQNPRHKITKRGQNVTFRCDPISEHNRLYWYRQTLGQGPEFLTYFQNEAQLEKSRLLSDRFSAERPKGSFSTLEIQRTEQGDSAMYLCASSQDPGDEQYFGPGTRLTVT.

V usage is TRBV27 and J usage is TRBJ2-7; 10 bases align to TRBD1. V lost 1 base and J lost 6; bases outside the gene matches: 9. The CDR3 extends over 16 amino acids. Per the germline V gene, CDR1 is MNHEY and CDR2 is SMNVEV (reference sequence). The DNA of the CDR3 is TGTGCCAGCAGTTTATGGCCAGGGGGACAGGGGTCCGAGCAGTACTTC. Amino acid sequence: CASSLWPGGQGSEQYF.

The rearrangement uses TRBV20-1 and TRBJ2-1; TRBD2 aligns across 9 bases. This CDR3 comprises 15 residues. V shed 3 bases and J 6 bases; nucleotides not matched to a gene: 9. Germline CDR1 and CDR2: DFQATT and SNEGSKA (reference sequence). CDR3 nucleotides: TGCAGTGCTAGGCGCGGCGGGAGGGTCAGCAATGAGCAGTTCTTC. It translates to CSARRGGRVSNEQFF.

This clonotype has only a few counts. The CDR3 nucleotides are TGTGCCAGCAGTGGGATGTTATTACAAGAGACCCAGTACTTC. It encodes CASSGMLLQETQYF. This sequence joins TRBV2 and TRBJ2-5; D not certain. The CDR3 covers 14 residues. The V end was cut by 4 bases, the J end by 2 bases, with 11 bases between. Germline loops: CDR1 SNHLY, CDR2 FYNNEI.

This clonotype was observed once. The CDR3 reads CASSPPLLPYEQYF. The CDR3, as DNA: TGTGCCAGCAGCCCCCCGCTACTCCCCTACGAGCAGTACTTC. The gene calls are TRBV7-9 and TRBJ2-7; no definite D call. The V and J ends lost 5 bases and 2 bases respectively, with 13 bases between them. The CDR3 has 14 residues. Germline CDR1 reads SEHNR; CDR2 reads FQNEAQ (reference sequence). The full variable domain, completed using reference TRBV7-9 and TRBJ2-7, is DTGVSQNPRHKITKRGQNVTFRCDPISEHNRLYWYRQTLGQGPEFLTYFQNEAQLEKSRLLSDRFSAERPKGSFSTLEIQRTEQGDSAMYLCASSPPLLPYEQYFGPGTRLTVT.

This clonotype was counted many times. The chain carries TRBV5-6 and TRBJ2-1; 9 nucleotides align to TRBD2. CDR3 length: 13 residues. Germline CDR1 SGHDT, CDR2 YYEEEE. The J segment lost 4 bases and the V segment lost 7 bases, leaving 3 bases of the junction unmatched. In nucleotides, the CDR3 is TGTGCCAGCGCGGGACTAGCTTACAATGAGCAGTTCTTC. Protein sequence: CASAGLAYNEQFF.

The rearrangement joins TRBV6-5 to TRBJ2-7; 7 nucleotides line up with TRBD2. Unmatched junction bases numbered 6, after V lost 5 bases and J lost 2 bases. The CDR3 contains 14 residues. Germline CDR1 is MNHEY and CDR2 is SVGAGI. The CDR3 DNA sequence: TGTGCCAGCAGTCTAGGGAGGGTACCCTACGAGCAGTACTTC. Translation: CASSLGRVPYEQYF.

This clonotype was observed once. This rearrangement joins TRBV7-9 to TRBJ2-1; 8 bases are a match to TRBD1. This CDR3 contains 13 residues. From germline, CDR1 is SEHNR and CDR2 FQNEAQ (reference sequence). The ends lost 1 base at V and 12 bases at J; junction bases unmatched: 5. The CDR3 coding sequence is TGTGCCAGCAGCTTAGGACAGGGGAATATGCAGTTCTTC. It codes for CASSLGQGNMQFF.

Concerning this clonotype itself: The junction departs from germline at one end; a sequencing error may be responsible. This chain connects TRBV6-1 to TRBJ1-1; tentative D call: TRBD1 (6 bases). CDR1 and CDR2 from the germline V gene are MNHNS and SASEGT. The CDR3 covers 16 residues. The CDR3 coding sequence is TGTGCCATCAGTGAGACAGGTACCCACCCTAACACTGAAGCTTTCTTT. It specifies CAISETGTHPNTEAFF.

Here the CDR3 reads CASSTGQLTSGNTIYF. CDR3 DNA sequence: TGTGCCAGCAGCACGGGACAGCTGACCTCTGGAAACACCATATATTTT. The chain links TRBV9 to TRBJ1-3, with 7 bases lining up with TRBD1. This CDR3 has 16 amino acids. Germline trimming cut 4 bases from V and 0 bases from J; bases unmatched to any gene: 7. Germline values: CDR1 SGDLS, CDR2 YYNGEE.

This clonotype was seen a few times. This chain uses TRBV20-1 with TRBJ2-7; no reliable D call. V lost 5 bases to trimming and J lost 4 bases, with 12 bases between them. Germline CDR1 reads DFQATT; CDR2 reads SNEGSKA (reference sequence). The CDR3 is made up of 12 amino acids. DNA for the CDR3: TGCAGTGCTCCGGCGACAACTTACGAGCAGTACTTC. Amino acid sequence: CSAPATTYEQYF.

The CDR3 bases are TGCAGTGCCCACAACCAGGGATCCTACGAGCAGTACTTC. It is translated as CSAHNQGSYEQYF. V usage is TRBV20-1 and J usage is TRBJ2-7; possibly TRBD1 for D (5 bases). Germline lookup yields CDR1 DFQATT and CDR2 SNEGSKA (reference sequence). The CDR3 is made up of 13 amino acids. The V end was cut by 6 bases, the J end by 1 base, with 13 bases between.

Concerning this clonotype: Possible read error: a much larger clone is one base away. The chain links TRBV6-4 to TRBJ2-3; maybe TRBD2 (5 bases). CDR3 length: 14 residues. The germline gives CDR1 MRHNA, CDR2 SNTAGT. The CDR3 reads CATQSKGGTDTQYF. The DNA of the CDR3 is TGTGCCACCCAGTCGAAAGGAGGCACAGATACGCAATATTTT.

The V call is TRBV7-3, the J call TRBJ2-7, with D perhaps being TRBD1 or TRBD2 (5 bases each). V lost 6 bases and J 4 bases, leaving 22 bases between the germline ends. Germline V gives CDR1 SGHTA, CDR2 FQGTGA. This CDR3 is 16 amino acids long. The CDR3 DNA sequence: TGTGCCAGCAGTCCTAGGGGAGACGGGCGTGGTTACGAGCAGTACTTC. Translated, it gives CASSPRGDGRGYEQYF. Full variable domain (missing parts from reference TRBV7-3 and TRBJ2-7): GAGVSQTPSNKVTEKGKYVELRCDPISGHTALYWYRQSLGQGPEFLIYFQGTGAADDSGLPNDRFFAVRPEGSVSTLKIQRTERGDSAVYLCASSPRGDGRGYEQYFGPGTRLTVT.

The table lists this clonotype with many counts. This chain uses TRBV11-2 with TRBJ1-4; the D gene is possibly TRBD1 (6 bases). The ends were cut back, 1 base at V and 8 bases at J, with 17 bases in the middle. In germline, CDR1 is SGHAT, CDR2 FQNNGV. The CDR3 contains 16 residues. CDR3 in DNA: TGTGCCAGCAGCTTAGGCTTCTCGGGGGCAGGGGAAAAACTGTTTTTT. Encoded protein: CASSLGFSGAGEKLFF.

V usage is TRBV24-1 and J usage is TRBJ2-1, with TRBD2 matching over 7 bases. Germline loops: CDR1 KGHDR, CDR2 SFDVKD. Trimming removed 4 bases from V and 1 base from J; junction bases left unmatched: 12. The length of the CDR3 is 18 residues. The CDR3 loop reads CATSEGREGFRSYNEQFF. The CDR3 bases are TGTGCCACCAGTGAGGGCAGGGAGGGGTTCAGATCCTACAATGAGCAGTTCTTC.

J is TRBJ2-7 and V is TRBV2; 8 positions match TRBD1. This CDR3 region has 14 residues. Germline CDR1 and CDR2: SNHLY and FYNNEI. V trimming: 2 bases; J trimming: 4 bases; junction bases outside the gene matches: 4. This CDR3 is CASSEQGAVYEQYF. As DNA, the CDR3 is TGTGCCAGCAGTGAACAGGGGGCGGTTTACGAGCAGTACTTC. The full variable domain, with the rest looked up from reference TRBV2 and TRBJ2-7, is EPEVTQTPSHQVTQMGQEVILRCVPISNHLYFYWYRQILGQKVEFLVSFYNNEISEKSEIFDDQFSVERPDGSNFTLKIRSTKLEDSAMYFCASSEQGAVYEQYFGPGTRLTVT.

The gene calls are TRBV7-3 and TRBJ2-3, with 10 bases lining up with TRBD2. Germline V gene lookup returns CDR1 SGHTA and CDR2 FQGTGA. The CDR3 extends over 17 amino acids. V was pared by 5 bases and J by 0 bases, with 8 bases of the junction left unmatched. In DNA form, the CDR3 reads TGTGCCAGCAGCGAGGAACTAGCGGGGCCGAGCACAGATACGCAGTATTTT. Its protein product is CASSEELAGPSTDTQYF.

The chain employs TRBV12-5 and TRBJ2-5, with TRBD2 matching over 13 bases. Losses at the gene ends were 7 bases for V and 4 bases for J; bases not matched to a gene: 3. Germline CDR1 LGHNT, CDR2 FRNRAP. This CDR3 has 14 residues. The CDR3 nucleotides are TGTGCTAGTGCTACTAGCGGGGGGGGAGAGACCCAGTACTTC. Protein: CASATSGGGETQYF.

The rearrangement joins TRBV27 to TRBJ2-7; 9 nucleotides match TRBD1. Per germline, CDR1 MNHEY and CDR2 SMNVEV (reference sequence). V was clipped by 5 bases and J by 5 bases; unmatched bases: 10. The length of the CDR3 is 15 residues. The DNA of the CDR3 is TGTGCCAGCAGTCCCGCCGGGACAGGGACCAACGAGCAGTACTTC. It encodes CASSPAGTGTNEQYF.

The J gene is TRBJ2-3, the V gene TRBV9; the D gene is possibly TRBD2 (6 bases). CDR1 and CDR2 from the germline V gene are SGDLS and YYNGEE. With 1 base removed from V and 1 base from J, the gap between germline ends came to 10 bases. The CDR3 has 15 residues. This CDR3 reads CASSVYGGGTDTQYF. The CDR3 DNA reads TGTGCCAGCAGCGTATACGGGGGAGGCACAGATACGCAGTATTTT. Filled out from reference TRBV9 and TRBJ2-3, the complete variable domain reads DSGVTQTPKHLITATGQRVTLRCSPRSGDLSVYWYQQSLDQGLQFLIQYYNGEERAKGNILERFSAQQFPDLHSELNLSSLELGDSALYFCASSVYGGGTDTQYFGPGTRLTVL.

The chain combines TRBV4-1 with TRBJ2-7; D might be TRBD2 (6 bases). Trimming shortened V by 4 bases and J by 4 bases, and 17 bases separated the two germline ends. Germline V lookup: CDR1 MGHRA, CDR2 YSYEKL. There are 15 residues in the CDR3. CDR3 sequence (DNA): TGCGCCAGCAGCCGCGGAGGGCCTAAACCGTACGAGCAGTACTTC. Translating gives CASSRGGPKPYEQYF.